The 31 T cell receptor beta chains presented below share a single source sample, sequenced in a study of regulatory T cells in long-lasting Graves disease. Documented time point: newly diagnosed GD, antithyroid drugs for less than 3 months. From PBMCs, RNA was extracted and then used to make the TCR library. CDR3 regions were amplified by Arm-PCR using iRepertoire HTBI primers to build TCR beta libraries. TCRdb passed the multiplex PCR reads through MiXCR, listing each CDR3 protein once. The sample gives approximately 300,000 distinct CDR3 sequences, approximately 20% of which show up once; 35% to 45% is in the top ten. The specimen comprised peripheral blood mononuclear cells (PBMCs), sampled at new diagnosis, from a patient treated with antithyroid drugs. These receptors were obtained from a female donor with Graves disease.

About this clonotype: This may come from a read error, since a much larger clone is one base off. CDR3 nucleotides: TGTGCCAGCAGTCAGCCCCTAGCGGGAGCCTACAATGAGCAGTACTTC. This translates into CASSQPLAGAYNEQYF. This sequence joins TRBV5-1 and TRBJ2-5; 10 bases fit TRBD2. CDR1 is SGHRS and CDR2 is YFSETQ in the germline V gene. The CDR3 extends over 16 amino acids.

The sample holds many counts of this clonotype. V is TRBV19 and J is TRBJ1-4; maybe TRBD1 (5 bases). Germline V gene lookup returns CDR1 LNHDA and CDR2 SQIVND (reference sequence). The CDR3 runs 13 residues. V lost 3 bases, J lost 10 bases, and 12 bases lay in between. The CDR3 loop is CASSMRGQSKLFF. In DNA, the CDR3 is TGTGCCAGTAGTATGAGGGGCCAATCAAAACTGTTTTTT.

This sequence joins TRBV18 and TRBJ2-1, with D unresolved. V lost 0 bases and J lost 0, with 24 bases in between. This CDR3 is 21 amino acids long. CDR1 and CDR2 from the germline V gene are KGHSH and LQKENI. CDR3 nucleotide sequence: TGTGCCAGCTCACCACCTTATCCAGTGACTCATGTTCCTAGCTCCTACAATGAGCAGTTCTTC. Its translation is CASSPPYPVTHVPSSYNEQFF.

The V call is TRBV12-3 or TRBV12-4, the J call TRBJ2-3; 13 nucleotides align to TRBD2. The CDR3 consists of 15 residues. The J segment lost 3 bases and the V segment lost 6 bases, leaving 3 bases of the junction unmatched. The CDR3 loop is CASRRTSGRTDTQYF. The CDR3 coding sequence is TGTGCCAGCAGACGGACTAGCGGGAGAACAGATACGCAGTATTTT.

This clonotype was seen only a few times. The chain employs TRBV30 and TRBJ2-6; a possible D gene is TRBD2 (5 bases). The CDR3 is made up of 14 amino acids. Trimming removed 5 bases at V and 2 bases at J, with 10 bases between. Germline V gene data show CDR1 as GTSNPN and CDR2 as SVGIG (reference sequence). In DNA, the CDR3 is TGTGCCTGGGAGGGTGGAACTGGGGCCAACGTCCTGACTTTC. Residues: CAWEGGTGANVLTF.

This clonotype has a handful of counts. The rearrangement links TRBV12-3 or TRBV12-4 to TRBJ2-1, with unresolved D. CDR3 size: 16 residues. V shed 4 bases and J shed 5 bases, with 18 bases lying between them. CDR3 amino acids: CASSSGVWQVNNEQFF. In nucleotides, the CDR3 is TGTGCCAGCAGTTCTGGGGTTTGGCAGGTCAACAATGAGCAGTTCTTC.

This clonotype has ten or more counts. This chain joins TRBV5-1 and TRBJ1-6, with D possibly being TRBD1 (5 bases). Per the germline V gene, CDR1 is SGHRS and CDR2 is YFSETQ. Trimming took off 0 bases at V and 8 bases at J, with 9 bases between the two ends. The CDR3 has 14 residues. The CDR3: CASSLETAYSPLHF. In DNA, the CDR3 is TGCGCCAGCAGCTTGGAGACAGCTTATTCACCCCTCCACTTT.

This clonotype came up many times. CDR3 DNA sequence: TGTGCCAGCAGCCGTTACCGGGACAGGGGGCTTTCGGATACGCAGTATTTT. Translated: CASSRYRDRGLSDTQYF. V usage is TRBV7-2 and J usage is TRBJ2-3; 12 nucleotides agree with TRBD1. This CDR3 contains 17 residues. Germline CDR1 is SGHTA and CDR2 is FQGNSA. J was trimmed by 6 bases and V by 5 bases; bases with no gene match: 12.

This clonotype came up many times. This rearrangement joins TRBV15 to TRBJ2-5; weak D call: TRBD2 (7 bases). The length of the CDR3 is 15 residues. The V gene's germline CDR1 is LNHNV and CDR2 YYDKDF (reference sequence). The V end lost 5 bases, the J end lost 5 bases, and 18 bases lay between the germline ends. The CDR3 sequence: CATSYEGEGLETQYF. CDR3 nucleotide sequence: TGTGCCACCAGCTACGAGGGGGAGGGCCTGGAGACCCAGTACTTC.

The genes are TRBV19 and TRBJ2-7, with 8 bases that match TRBD1. This CDR3 is built from 12 residues. Trimming cost V 3 bases and J 12 bases; bases outside gene matches: 7. CDR1 is LNHDA, CDR2 SQIVND, per germline (reference sequence). The CDR3 DNA is TGTGCCAGTAGTATTGCGGACAGGGTTTTGTACTTC. It codes for CASSIADRVLYF.

This clonotype showed up just once. The V call is TRBV6-1, the J call TRBJ2-5; 12 positions match TRBD1. After removal of 5 bases from V and 4 bases from J, the junction contained 8 bases not matched to a gene. This CDR3 comprises 16 residues. Germline CDR1 MNHNS, CDR2 SASEGT. The CDR3 DNA reads TGTGCCAGCAGTACAGGGGACAGGGGGCGCCGAGAGACCCAGTACTTC. It codes for CASSTGDRGRRETQYF.

This clonotype was picked up many times. The DNA of the CDR3 is TGTGCCAGCAGCAACTTCGTCGGGGAACGACAAGAGACCCAGTACTTC. It codes for CASSNFVGERQETQYF. The chain is built from TRBV6-1 and TRBJ2-5, with D possibly TRBD2 on 5 matching bases. Deletions cut 6 bases from V and 2 bases from J, with 19 bases between. Germline CDR1 reads MNHNS; CDR2 reads SASEGT. This CDR3 contains 16 residues.

About this clonotype itself: A far bigger clonotype differs at one base, so this is likely a read error. The chain employs TRBV6-2 or TRBV6-3 and TRBJ2-7; 11 nucleotides agree with TRBD2. V trimming: 6 bases; J trimming: 6 bases; junction bases outside the gene matches: 4. This CDR3 has 13 residues. CDR1 and CDR2 from the germline V gene are MNHEY and SVGEGT. The CDR3 bases are TGTGCCAGCAGACTAGCGGGGGCCTCCGAGCAGTACTTC. It codes for CASRLAGASEQYF.

In this sample, this clonotype turned up many times. V gene TRBV28 combines with J gene TRBJ2-5; TRBD2 matches at 10 bases. The V and J ends lost 3 bases and 4 bases, in that order; junction bases with no gene match: 5. Germline loops: CDR1 MDHEN, CDR2 SYDVKM. The CDR3 contains 15 residues. The CDR3 loop reads CASSFRTSGGETQYF. The CDR3 DNA reads as TGTGCCAGCAGTTTCAGGACTAGCGGTGGAGAGACCCAGTACTTC.

The V gene is TRBV4-1, the J gene TRBJ2-1, with 9 bases fitting TRBD2. With 1 base clipped from V and 7 bases from J, the junction kept 5 bases outside the gene matches. The germline V gene has CDR1 MGHRA and CDR2 YSYEKL. CDR3 length: 15 residues. The CDR3 here is CASSQVGTSKNEQFF. CDR3 bases: TGCGCCAGCAGCCAAGTTGGGACTAGCAAGAATGAGCAGTTCTTC.

Many counts were recorded for this clonotype. V usage is TRBV12-5 and J usage is TRBJ2-7; D perhaps matches TRBD2 (6 bases). Germline CDR1 LGHNT, CDR2 FRNRAP. V lost 5 bases to trimming and J lost 7 bases, with 24 bases between them. The CDR3 is 16 residues long. The CDR3 DNA reads as TGTGCTAGTGGTCTATCGGGACTCCCAACGGCGGGGGAGCAGTACTTC. It specifies CASGLSGLPTAGEQYF. The full variable domain, completed using reference TRBV12-5 and TRBJ2-7, is DARVTQTPRHKVTEMGQEVTMRCQPILGHNTVFWYRQTMMQGLELLAYFRNRAPLDDSGMPKDRFSAEMPDATLATLKIQPSEPRDSAVYFCASGLSGLPTAGEQYFGPGTRLTVT.

This clonotype was observed at least ten times. The V and J genes are TRBV30 and TRBJ1-1; D is unresolved. V lost 3 bases to trimming and J lost 4 bases, with 15 bases between them. Germline loops: CDR1 GTSNPN, CDR2 SVGIG (reference sequence). This CDR3 is built from 14 residues. CDR3 nucleotide sequence: TGTGCCTGGAGCCGGCCCGGACGACGCACTGAAGCTTTCTTT. Translated: CAWSRPGRRTEAFF.

There are many counts of this clonotype. The chain carries TRBV27 and TRBJ2-1, with 7 bases that match TRBD2. Germline V gives CDR1 MNHEY, CDR2 SMNVEV (reference sequence). J gave up 0 bases and V 6 bases, and 2 bases lay outside the gene matches. The CDR3 length is 14 residues. The CDR3 DNA reads TGTGCCAGCAGAGGGAGGGCCTCCTACAATGAGCAGTTCTTC. Its translation: CASRGRASYNEQFF.

This clonotype was seen only a few times. The V call is TRBV3-1, the J call TRBJ2-7; the D gene is possibly TRBD2 (6 bases). Trimming shortened V by 2 bases and J by 0 bases, and 14 bases separated the two germline ends. Germline CDR1 LGHDT, CDR2 YNNKEL (reference sequence). The CDR3 loop spans 16 amino acids. The CDR3, as DNA: TGTGCCAGCAGCCAATCCTCAGCGGGTGACTCCTACGAGCAGTACTTC. Translated: CASSQSSAGDSYEQYF.

The sample holds a few counts of this clonotype. This rearrangement joins TRBV5-1 to TRBJ1-5; 8 nucleotides match TRBD1. This CDR3 is built from 15 residues. The junction had 6 bases not matched to a gene; V was cut back by 3 bases and J by 4 bases. The germline gives CDR1 SGHRS, CDR2 YFSETQ. As DNA, the CDR3 is TGCGCCAGCAGCTCACAGGGGGGAACAAATCAGCCCCAGCATTTT. Its translation is CASSSQGGTNQPQHF.

The V and J genes are TRBV11-2 and TRBJ2-1; 11 positions agree with TRBD2. V gave up 1 base and J gave up 10 bases; unmatched junction bases: 12. Germline V CDR1 and CDR2: SGHAT, FQNNGV. The length of the CDR3 is 17 residues. The chain's CDR3 is CASSLALGLAADREQFF. The CDR3 nucleotides read TGTGCCAGCAGCTTAGCATTGGGACTAGCGGCAGATAGGGAGCAGTTCTTC. Supplemented by reference TRBV11-2 and TRBJ2-1, the full variable domain reads EAGVAQSPRYKIIEKRQSVAFWCNPISGHATLYWYQQILGQGPKLLIQFQNNGVVDDSQLPKDRFSAERLKGVDSTLKIQPAKLEDSAVYLCASSLALGLAADREQFFGPGTRLTVL.

This clonotype was seen repeatedly, ten times or more. The rearrangement joins TRBV7-9 to TRBJ2-1; D ambiguous. V dropped 5 bases and J dropped 7 bases, with 15 bases sitting between them. Germline V gives CDR1 SEHNR, CDR2 FQNEAQ (reference sequence). The CDR3 is made up of 14 amino acids. Here the CDR3 DNA reads TGTGCCAGCAGCAGGCCAGCAATAGGGAATGAGCAGTTCTTC. This translates into CASSRPAIGNEQFF.

In its sample, this clonotype was seen many times. V usage is TRBV27 and J usage is TRBJ2-3, with D maybe TRBD2 (6 bases). Trimming left V 7 bases short and J 1 base short, with 15 bases between. This CDR3 is 15 amino acids long. Germline CDR1 is MNHEY and CDR2 is SMNVEV (reference sequence). The CDR3 nucleotides read TGTGCCAGCAAGGTAGGAGGGGATGGCACAGATACGCAGTATTTT. This codes for CASKVGGDGTDTQYF.

This clonotype appeared many times. V usage is TRBV12-5 and J usage is TRBJ2-5; the match to TRBD2 covers 7 bases. The CDR3 extends over 18 amino acids. V trimming: 9 bases; J trimming: 1 base; junction bases outside the gene matches: 20. Germline CDR1 is LGHNT and CDR2 is FRNRAP. CDR3 in DNA: TGTGCTAGCTCCGGGTGGGAGGGCCCCCGTTGGGCCCAAGAGACCCAGTACTTC. Amino acid sequence: CASSGWEGPRWAQETQYF.

Notes on this clonotype: A much larger clone is a single base away; this may be a read error. The V call is TRBV20-1, the J call TRBJ2-7; TRBD2 aligns across 13 bases. Germline V CDR1 and CDR2: DFQATT, SNEGSKA (reference sequence). With 3 bases clipped from V and 6 bases from J, the junction kept 5 bases outside the gene matches. This CDR3 has 14 amino acids. The CDR3 here is CSARSRTSGSEQYF. For the CDR3, the DNA is TGCAGTGCTAGGTCTAGGACTAGCGGGAGCGAGCAGTACTTC.

This clonotype was seen repeatedly, ten times or more. The gene calls are TRBV9 and TRBJ2-1, with 13 bases aligning to TRBD2. The ends lost 0 bases at V and 8 bases at J; junction bases unmatched: 11. This CDR3 contains 18 residues. Per germline, CDR1 SGDLS and CDR2 YYNGEE. CDR3 nucleotide sequence: TGTGCCAGCAGCGTAGAGAGGTTGAGGACTAGCGGGAGCTATGAGCAGTTCTTC. Encoded protein: CASSVERLRTSGSYEQFF.

In its sample, this clonotype was seen once. A far larger clone is only one base removed, so a read error is likely. V usage is TRBV9 and J usage is TRBJ2-3, with 10 bases matching TRBD2. The CDR3 has 17 residues. CDR1 SGDLS and CDR2 YYNGEE come from the germline V gene. Written as DNA, the CDR3 is TGTGCCAGCAGCCAAAGAAGGACTAGCGGTTACACAGATTCGCAGTATTTT. Translating it yields CASSQRRTSGYTDSQYF.

In its sample, this clonotype was seen many times. CDR3 in amino acids: CASRGTGTRYQETQYF. The CDR3 DNA sequence: TGTGCCAGCAGAGGGACCGGGACACGCTACCAAGAGACCCAGTACTTC. V gene TRBV11-2 combines with J gene TRBJ2-5; D is perhaps TRBD1 (6 bases). CDR3 size: 16 residues. V was cut by 6 bases and J by 0 bases, with 17 bases left in between. From germline, CDR1 is SGHAT and CDR2 FQNNGV.

This chain links TRBV15 with TRBJ2-1; 12 nucleotides agree with TRBD2. Germline loops: CDR1 LNHNV, CDR2 YYDKDF (reference sequence). The CDR3 consists of 15 residues. Trimming took 3 bases from V and 15 from J; bases not matched to a gene: 12. CDR3 nucleotides: TGTGCCACCAGCAGGACTAGCGGGAGTAATACCCCGGCGTTCTTC. As protein: CATSRTSGSNTPAFF.

This clonotype was seen many times. The chain joins TRBV11-2 to TRBJ2-2, with 7 bases fitting TRBD1. This CDR3 region has 16 residues. The V segment lost 5 bases and the J segment 3 bases; nucleotides outside the gene matches: 9. Germline CDR1 and CDR2: SGHAT and FQNNGV. CDR3 DNA: TGTGCCAGCAGCCGGCCGAGACAGGGCTACACCGGGGAGCTGTTTTTT. Translating gives CASSRPRQGYTGELFF.

V is TRBV19 and J is TRBJ2-7, with 8 bases aligning to TRBD1. The CDR3 extends over 14 amino acids. Trimming took 7 bases from V and 5 from J; bases not matched to a gene: 10. In germline, CDR1 is LNHDA, CDR2 SQIVND (reference sequence). CDR3 protein: CASNNRGLNHEQYF. CDR3 in DNA: TGTGCCAGTAATAACAGGGGGTTGAACCACGAGCAGTACTTC. Using reference TRBV19 and TRBJ2-7 for the parts outside the CDR3, the full variable domain is DGGITQSPKYLFRKEGQNVTLSCEQNLNHDAMYWYRQDPGQGLRLIYYSQIVNDFQKGDIAEGYSVSREKKESFPLTVTSAQKNPTAFYLCASNNRGLNHEQYFGPGTRLTVT.